This T cell receptor beta chain was documented in a study of read filtering for tumor transcriptome and immune sequencing. Study information: After DNase treatment, RNA was made into whole-transcriptome libraries. RNA-seq yielded only roughly 85 to 1,400 TCR reads, IR-seq about 4.05 to 11 million. Study-level findings and limits: In IR-seq, single-read clonotypes were roughly 82% of clonotypes but approximately 3.2% of reads.

This clonotype was picked up a small number of times. Its antigen is undetermined. Germline CDR1 is LGHDT and CDR2 is YNNKEL (reference sequence). The CDR3 has 16 amino acids. V gave up 2 bases and J gave up 1 base, with 12 bases separating them. The library was built from roughly 400 ng RNA with molecular barcoded adaptors for alpha/delta and beta/gamma chains. TCRdb called the reads again in MiXCR, with one record for every CDR3 protein. This sample has about 90,000 distinct CDR3 sequences, with 12% found just once. Every patient had bone marrow sampled while the disease was active. Sequencing was performed on a population of CD138-negative cells sorted from bone marrow. The chain combines TRBV3-1 with TRBJ1-5, with D unresolved. The source is a donor aged 40 or older with multiple myeloma. The CDR3 coding sequence is TGTGCCAGCAGCCAAAATAACCCCGGGAGCAATCAGCCCCAGCATTTT. This sequence encodes CASSQNNPGSNQPQHF.